Shown below are 22 T cell receptor beta chains from a single sample sequenced in a study of shared clonotypes between healthy human individuals. Clones were sequenced by immunoSEQ multiplex PCR, and TCRdb holds only the in-frame ones, with some missing. Of nearly 600,000 clones detected, 95% to 96% appear once; the ten largest clones hold about 0.11%. The naive CD8 population came from CD45RO-negative cells selected for CCR7, without terminally differentiated effector memory CD45RA+ cells. The sequencing sample was made of naive CD8+ T cells sorted from blood. The receptors stem from a woman aged 25 to 45 in good health.

The chain recombines TRBV4-2 with TRBJ2-7, with TRBD2 matching 10 bases. CDR1 and CDR2 from the germline V gene are LGHNA and YNFKEQ. There are 16 residues in the CDR3. V lost 0 bases, J lost 3 bases, and 5 bases stayed unmatched. CDR3: CASSQDLLAGNYEQYF. The DNA for the CDR3 is TGTGCCAGCAGCCAAGATTTACTAGCGGGAAACTACGAGCAGTACTTC.

The chain joins TRBV21-1 to TRBJ2-6; the table's TRBD1 call for D was not verified on the DNA. TRBV21-1 is a listed pseudogene. CDR3 length: 16 residues. The CDR3 spells CASNVDTRSGANVLTF. In DNA, the CDR3 is TGTGCCAGCAACGTGGACACCCGCTCTGGGGCCAACGTCCTGACTTTC.

The V and J genes are TRBV28 and TRBJ1-4, with D possibly being TRBD1 (5 bases). Germline V gives CDR1 MDHEN, CDR2 SYDVKM. CDR3 length: 14 residues. Between the trimmed V and J ends, which lost 5 bases and 7 bases, there was a span of 14 bases. This chain's CDR3 is CASSIGPGGEKLFF. DNA for the CDR3: TGTGCCAGCAGTATAGGACCCGGGGGTGAAAAACTGTTTTTT.

The chain links TRBV28 to TRBJ2-1; the match to TRBD1 covers 9 bases. This CDR3 comprises 14 residues. The germline gives CDR1 MDHEN, CDR2 SYDVKM. With V trimmed by 6 bases and J by 6 bases, 6 bases remained unmatched. The DNA for the CDR3 is TGTGCCAGCAGAAAGGACAGGGGTCCCAATGAGCAGTTCTTC. Amino acids: CASRKDRGPNEQFF.

The chain couples TRBV5-1 to TRBJ2-7; D uncertain. The CDR3 runs to 13 residues. The germline V gene encodes CDR1 SGHRS and CDR2 YFSETQ. V lost 4 bases and J 5 bases, leaving 13 bases between the germline ends. CDR3 DNA: TGCGCCAGCAGCGCCCCCAGAGTCGACGAGCAGTACTTC. Its protein product is CASSAPRVDEQYF.

V usage is TRBV9 and J usage is TRBJ1-1; D gene unclear. Germline-derived CDR1 and CDR2 are SGDLS and YYNGEE. Trimming left V 4 bases short and J 6 bases short, with 16 bases between. The CDR3 is 14 amino acids. As DNA, the CDR3 is TGTGCCAGCAGCCCCCCCTCGACTGTAGCTGAAGCTTTCTTT. Translation: CASSPPSTVAEAFF.

This sequence joins TRBV29-1 and TRBJ2-7; possibly TRBD2 for D (6 bases). V lost 7 bases to trimming and J lost 3 bases, with 16 bases between them. This CDR3 spans 13 amino acids. CDR1 is SQVTM, CDR2 ANQGSEA, per germline. The CDR3 region is CSARDWRDYEQYF. CDR3 sequence (DNA): TGCAGCGCCCGGGACTGGAGGGACTACGAGCAGTACTTC.

This chain's CDR3 is CASSSPGILGDEQYF. The CDR3 nucleotides are TGTGCCAGCAGCTCCCCAGGGATCCTAGGAGACGAGCAGTACTTC. The rearrangement uses TRBV7-9 and TRBJ2-7; D might be TRBD1 (5 bases). The V gene lost 4 bases and the J gene lost 5 bases, with 18 bases spanning the gap. The germline gives CDR1 SEHNR, CDR2 FQNEAQ (reference sequence). The CDR3 sequence is 15 residues long.

The V call is TRBV12-5, the J call TRBJ2-7; maybe TRBD1 (5 bases). The CDR3 is 12 residues long. Trimming removed 6 bases from V and 3 bases from J, with 9 bases in between. Germline V gene lookup returns CDR1 LGHNT and CDR2 FRNRAP. The CDR3 loop is CASGLDSYEQYF. CDR3 DNA sequence: TGTGCTAGTGGCCTTGACAGCTACGAGCAGTACTTC.

The chain recombines TRBV28 with TRBJ2-5; D not certain. The CDR3 length is 14 residues. CDR1 MDHEN and CDR2 SYDVKM come from the germline V gene. Trimming stripped 3 bases from V and 1 base from J, with 9 bases between. CDR3 nucleotides: TGTGCCAGCAGTTTCCCGGCAGCCCAAGAGACCCAGTACTTC. Residues: CASSFPAAQETQYF.

CDR3 residues: CASSQDVGQAYNEQFF. Written as DNA, the CDR3 is TGTGCCAGCAGCCAAGATGTGGGACAAGCCTACAATGAGCAGTTCTTC. The chain recombines TRBV4-2 with TRBJ2-1, with D tentatively TRBD1 (6 bases). Germline assignment: CDR1 LGHNA and CDR2 YNFKEQ. The CDR3 spans 16 residues. The V and J ends lost 0 bases and 2 bases respectively, with 11 bases between them.

The V and J genes are TRBV2 and TRBJ2-1; no definite D call. Between the trimmed V and J ends, which lost 7 bases and 2 bases, there was a span of 12 bases. Germline CDR1 is SNHLY and CDR2 is FYNNEI. CDR3 length: 14 residues. The DNA of the CDR3 is TGTGCCAGCATAGGCAGAGCGACCTACAATGAGCAGTTCTTC. It is translated as CASIGRATYNEQFF.

The CDR3 coding sequence is TGTGCCAGGTGGGTATACAATGAGCAGTTCTTC. Translating gives CARWVYNEQFF. This chain uses TRBV7-3 with TRBJ2-1; D remains unclear. The CDR3 runs to 11 residues. CDR1 and CDR2 from the germline V gene are SGHTA and FQGTGA. V was cut by 9 bases and J by 4 bases, with 7 bases left in between.

Worth noting for this clone: This sample also contains other DNA sequences that code for the same CDR3. J is TRBJ2-7 and V is TRBV5-1, with a tentative D call TRBD1 (6 bases). This CDR3 spans 12 amino acids. Trimming removed 0 bases at V and 6 bases at J, with 7 bases between. Germline-derived CDR1 and CDR2 are SGHRS and YFSETQ. Here the CDR3 reads CASSLDRVEQYF. CDR3 in DNA: TGCGCCAGCAGCTTGGACAGGGTCGAGCAGTACTTC. Full variable domain (remainder filled in from reference TRBV5-1 and TRBJ2-7): KAGVTQTPRYLIKTRGQQVTLSCSPISGHRSVSWYQQTPGQGLQFLFEYFSETQRNKGNFPGRFSGRQFSNSRSEMNVSTLELGDSALYLCASSLDRVEQYFGPGTRLTVT.

Comment on this clone: Distinct nucleotide sequences in the sample also encode this CDR3. The V and J genes are TRBV9 and TRBJ2-7, with TRBD1 as a possible D gene (6 bases). Trimming stripped 1 base from V and 1 base from J, with 9 bases between. Germline values: CDR1 SGDLS, CDR2 YYNGEE. The CDR3 runs 14 residues. CDR3 DNA: TGTGCCAGCAGCGTACAGGGGTCATCCTACGAGCAGTACTTC. Its protein product is CASSVQGSSYEQYF.

This sequence joins TRBV5-8 and TRBJ1-1; no clear D. V dropped 0 bases and J dropped 4 bases, with 10 bases sitting between them. The V gene's germline CDR1 is SGHTS and CDR2 YDEGEE. The CDR3 is 14 residues long. CDR3 region: CASSLEEAGTEAFF. DNA of the CDR3: TGTGCCAGCAGCTTGGAAGAAGCAGGCACTGAAGCTTTCTTT. The whole variable domain, remainder taken from reference TRBV5-8 and TRBJ1-1, is EAGVTQSPTHLIKTRGQQATLRCSPISGHTSVYWYQQALGLGLQFLLWYDEGEERNRGNFPPRFSGRQFPNYSSELNVNALELEDSALYLCASSLEEAGTEAFFGQGTRLTVV.

This sequence joins TRBV7-2 and TRBJ2-1; D may be TRBD2 (6 bases). CDR1 is SGHTA, CDR2 FQGNSA, per germline. V gave up 2 bases and J gave up 9 bases, with 8 bases separating them. CDR3 size: 12 residues. DNA for the CDR3: TGTGCCAGCAGCTTAATGGGAGGTGAGCAGTTCTTC. The encoded protein is CASSLMGGEQFF.

The V call is TRBV10-3, the J call TRBJ2-1, with D possibly TRBD2 on 5 matching bases. The length of the CDR3 is 15 residues. Germline V gene sequence: CDR1 ENHRY, CDR2 SYGVKD. V was clipped by 1 base and J by 7 bases, with 14 bases between them. The CDR3 sequence: CAISEYRRSGNEQFF. CDR3 in DNA: TGTGCCATCAGTGAGTATCGGAGATCGGGGAATGAGCAGTTCTTC.

The V gene is TRBV4-2, the J gene TRBJ2-5; D may be TRBD1 (6 bases). Germline V gene sequence: CDR1 LGHNA, CDR2 YNFKEQ. This CDR3 region has 13 residues. V was shortened by 4 bases and J by 1 base, with 7 bases between the two germline ends. CDR3 sequence (DNA): TGTGCCAGCAGCCCGGACAGCCAAGAGACCCAGTACTTC. This translates into CASSPDSQETQYF.

The J gene is TRBJ2-7, the V gene TRBV7-8; no definite D call. Germline CDR1 is SGHVS and CDR2 is FQNEAQ. V dropped 1 base and J dropped 5 bases, with 12 bases sitting between them. The CDR3 runs 14 residues. CDR3 nucleotide sequence: TGTGCCAGCAGCTTAGAAGTCGGAATCAACGAGCAGTACTTC. Protein: CASSLEVGINEQYF.

The rearrangement links TRBV12-5 to TRBJ1-2; D is perhaps TRBD1 (5 bases). Trimming removed 6 bases at V and 4 bases at J, with 24 bases between. CDR1 is LGHNT, CDR2 FRNRAP, per germline. The CDR3 length is 17 residues. The CDR3 DNA reads TGTGCTAGTGGCCGCGACATAGCAAAACAGGTTCCCTATGGCTACACCTTC. Translating gives CASGRDIAKQVPYGYTF.

This clone came up a few times. The chain employs TRBV4-1 and TRBJ2-7; 9 bases line up with TRBD1. V was clipped by 1 base and J by 2 bases; unmatched bases: 3. The CDR3 sequence is 15 residues long. The germline gives CDR1 MGHRA, CDR2 YSYEKL. The CDR3 reads CASSQARTGAYEQYF. CDR3 in DNA: TGCGCCAGCAGCCAAGCCAGGACAGGGGCCTACGAGCAGTACTTC.